This T cell receptor beta chain emerged from a study of T cells after yellow fever vaccination (dated by TCRdb to between 2018 and 2021). In terms of the full investigation: The SMART-Seq v4 Ultra Low Input RNA kit was used to prepare libraries from fractions with low cell numbers. Blood was collected at multiple timepoints before and after primary and secondary immunization, and bulk PBMC replicates and cell subsets were isolated. Bulk TCR alpha and beta repertoires were sequenced longitudinally to track T-cell clones before and after primary and booster YFV17D yellow fever vaccination. Two healthy male donors, one aged 18 to 30 and one aged 30 to 40 years, made up the cohort.

The CDR3 has 12 amino acids, counting the end cysteine and phenylalanine. Of the read, only the CDR3 DNA is kept; its 36 bases are in frame from base 1. CDR1 and CDR2 are read off the germline V gene as MNHEY and SVGEGT. V gives up 5 bases and J gives up 3 bases, and the segment between their germline ends measures 7 bases. The treatment or condition label corresponds to: live attenuated yellow fever vaccine strain. Two biological replicates of bulk PBMCs were collected at each blood-draw timepoint. PBMCs were isolated from peripheral blood using a standard Ficoll-Paque protocol. TriZol was used to extract RNA from bulk PBMCs, CD4 and CD8 fractions, and dextramer-positive and dextramer-negative fractions. Sequenced using an Illumina NovaSeq 6000. Synthesis of TCR cDNA relied on 5'RACE template switching, a step that introduced a universal primer site along with unique molecular identifiers. Priming of cDNA synthesis was performed from both the TCR alpha and TCR beta constant segments. Two PCR steps were used to amplify libraries, with sample barcodes and sequencing adapters being added in the second step. Sequencing of libraries was performed on Illumina HiSeq 2500 (2x100 bp) or NovaSeq (2x150 bp). As for the original processing: MIGEC handled demultiplexing of reads and collapsing into UMI consensus sequences, while MiXCR performed V(D)J alignment. Clonotypes responding to the vaccine were identified with edgeR on replicate PBMC samples, with the criteria of FDR below 0.01 and a log2 fold change above 5 up to day 15. Each bulk clonotype received a CD4 or CD8 identity based on whether the sequenced CD4 or CD8 repertoire contained that clonotype at higher abundance. The public reads were reanalyzed by TCRdb: fastp trimming at Q25, MiXCR alignment, in-frame beta chains only. One record per CDR3 amino acid sequence lists the most common genes and DNA. TCRdb's processing, not the study's, gives the V and J calls here. This sample gives some 320,000 distinct CDR3 sequences in total; 3.5% to 4.5% of them show up just once. The top ten clonotypes cover around 19% of the sample.

Results the study describes overall, beyond this receptor: A small share of clonotypes was detected in both CD4 and CD8 compartments, with the overlap likely arising from convergent recombination. After the booster, most of the clones that had expanded following primary vaccination were detected again (96% of CD4 and 80% to 90% of CD8), which suggests that memory was broadly maintained. The secondary T-cell response was weaker than the primary response but faster, peaking on day 5 instead of day 15. Computational filtering was needed because FACS-sorted repertoires could contain abundant contaminating clonotypes from the bulk population. Because the study included only two donors, the extent to which the findings can be generalized is limited.

This clonotype was seen at least ten times. It has no known antigen specificity. No qualities accompany the bases; no much larger clone lies one base away. Recombination joined TRBV6-2 or TRBV6-3 with TRBJ1-2, with the D gene not confidently named. This material consisted of PBMCs, taken 15 days after the yellow fever booster vaccination. This TCR derives from a man between 18 and 29 years old who received the YFV17D yellow fever vaccine. The nucleotides are TGTGCCAGCAGTCAGACTGACTATGGCTACACCTTC. It is translated as CASSQTDYGYTF.